Listed below are T cell receptor beta chains from one sample, sequenced in a study of blood T cell repertoires in COVID-19. TCRdb's table, derived via immunoSEQ multiplex PCR, lists solely in-frame clones and lacks some. The table shows approximately 19,000 clones, with about 81% occurring only once. Sample: peripheral blood. All receptors come from a man aged 55 to 70 with acute or convalescent COVID-19. The CDR3 runs from the conserved cysteine through the conserved F or W. The D gene is left open where the match is weak. Not all rows give a size; the values are once, few, many and, for expanded clones, a class.

j_gene: TRBJ2-7
abundance: .
v_gene: TRBV5-1
d_gene: TRBD2
CDR3aa: CASTEGTGGTYEQYF

j_gene: TRBJ2-5
abundance: .
v_gene: TRBV11-2
d_gene: TRBD2
CDR3aa: CASSSQTSGGLATQYF

j_gene: TRBJ2-2
abundance: .
v_gene: TRBV2
d_gene: TRBD2
CDR3aa: CASTEHASGASGELFF

j_gene: TRBJ1-5
abundance: .
v_gene: TRBV4-1
d_gene: .
CDR3aa: CASSRGGGVDSNQPQHF

j_gene: TRBJ1-2
abundance: few
v_gene: TRBV6-5
d_gene: .
CDR3aa: CASSPRLQVDYGYTF

j_gene: TRBJ1-1
abundance: .
v_gene: TRBV6-6
d_gene: .
CDR3aa: CASSYTGAFF

j_gene: TRBJ1-2
abundance: .
v_gene: TRBV11-2
d_gene: TRBD1
CDR3aa: CASSLRDRITYGYTF

j_gene: TRBJ1-1
abundance: .
v_gene: TRBV9
d_gene: TRBD1
CDR3aa: CASSVATGGNTEAFF

j_gene: TRBJ1-5
abundance: .
v_gene: TRBV12-3/TRBV12-4
d_gene: .
CDR3aa: CASSSGGQPQHF

j_gene: TRBJ2-2
abundance: once
v_gene: TRBV9
d_gene: .
CDR3aa: CASSPPGKNTGELFF